Given below is one TCR beta chain in context. Primers included in the PCR were 60 Vbeta and 13 Jbeta primers. Method: immunoSEQ multiplex PCR; TCRdb's copy keeps in-frame clones and lacks some. This table holds some 200,000 clones, about 78% found once. This sample is part of a study of cytomegalovirus exposure and HLA in healthy donors. Specimen: PBMCs. The sequence came from a woman between 25 and 40 years old in good health and CMV-seronegative.

In DNA, the CDR3 is TGCAGCGTTGAGGGGACCCAGGGGTCCTACAATGAGCAGTTCTTC. Amino acids: CSVEGTQGSYNEQFF. The rearrangement uses TRBV29-1 and TRBJ2-1, with TRBD1 as a possible D gene (6 bases). CDR1 and CDR2 (germline): SQVTM, ANQGSEA. V gave up 3 bases and J gave up 1 base, with 13 bases separating them. The CDR3 has 15 amino acids.